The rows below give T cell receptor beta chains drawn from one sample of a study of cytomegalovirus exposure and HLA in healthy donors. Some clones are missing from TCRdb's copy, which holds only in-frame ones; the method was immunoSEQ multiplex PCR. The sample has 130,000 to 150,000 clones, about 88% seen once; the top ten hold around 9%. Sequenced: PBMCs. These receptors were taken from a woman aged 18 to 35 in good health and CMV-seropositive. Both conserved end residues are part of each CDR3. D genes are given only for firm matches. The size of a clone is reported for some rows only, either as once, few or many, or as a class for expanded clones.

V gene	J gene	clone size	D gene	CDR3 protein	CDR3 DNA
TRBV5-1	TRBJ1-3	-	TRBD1	CASSPGGDSGNTIYF	TGCGCCAGCAGCCCCGGAGGGGACAGCGGAAACACCATATATTTT
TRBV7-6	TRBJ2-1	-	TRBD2	CASSSGPRSGGDEQFF	TGTGCCAGCAGCTCGGGCCCACGGAGCGGGGGGGATGAGCAGTTCTTC
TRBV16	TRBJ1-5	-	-	CASSLVPSNHQPQHF	TGTGCCAGCAGCCTCGTCCCCAGTAACCATCAGCCCCAGCATTTT
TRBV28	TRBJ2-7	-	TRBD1	CASSLSGRGPNF	TGTGCCAGCAGTTTATCGGGCAGGGGGCCTAACTTC
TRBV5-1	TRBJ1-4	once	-	CASRGGQGRDEKLFF	TGCGCCAGCCGTGGAGGGCAGGGTCGCGATGAAAAACTGTTTTTT
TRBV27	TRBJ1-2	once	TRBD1	CASSPTGPYGYTF	TGTGCCAGCAGTCCGACAGGGCCCTATGGCTACACCTTC
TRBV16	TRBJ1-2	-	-	CASRITGNNYGYTF	TGTGCCAGCAGGATCACAGGGAATAACTATGGCTACACCTTC
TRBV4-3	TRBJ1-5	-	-	CASSQEMRQPQHF	TGCGCCAGCAGCCAAGAGATGCGGCAGCCCCAGCATTTT
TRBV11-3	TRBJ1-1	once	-	CASSSGGTEAFF	TGTGCCAGCAGCTCAGGAGGAACTGAAGCTTTCTTT
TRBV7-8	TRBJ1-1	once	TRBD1	CASSFPTGGPIEAFF	TGTGCCAGCAGCTTCCCGACAGGGGGGCCGATAGAAGCTTTCTTT
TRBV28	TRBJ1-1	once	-	CASSCPGGAGTEAFF	TGTGCCAGCAGTTGCCCGGGGGGCGCCGGCACTGAAGCTTTCTTT
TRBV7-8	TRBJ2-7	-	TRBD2	CASSGGDSGVRTYEQYF	TGTGCCAGCAGCGGAGGGGATAGCGGGGTCCGAACCTACGAGCAGTACTTC
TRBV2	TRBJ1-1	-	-	CASRDQTGMNTEAFF	TGTGCCAGCAGGGACCAGACAGGAATGAACACTGAAGCTTTCTTT
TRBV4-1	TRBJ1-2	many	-	CASSLTGGGDYGYTF	TGCGCCAGCAGCCTCACAGGCGGGGGGGACTATGGCTACACCTTC
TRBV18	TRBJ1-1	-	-	CASSPLERNTEAFF	TGTGCCAGCTCACCACTAGAAAGAAACACTGAAGCTTTCTTT
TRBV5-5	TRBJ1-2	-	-	CASSPRDTVNTF	TGTGCCAGCAGCCCCCGGGACACGGTAAACACCTTC
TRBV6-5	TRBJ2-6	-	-	CASSYQGSSGANVLTF	TGTGCCAGCAGTTACCAGGGGAGCTCTGGGGCCAACGTCCTGACTTTC
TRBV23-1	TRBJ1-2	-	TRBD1	CASSQSDRVGYTF	TGCGCCAGCAGTCAATCGGACAGGGTTGGCTACACCTTC
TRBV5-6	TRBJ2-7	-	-	CASSLSPGDYEQYF	TGTGCCAGCAGCTTGTCCCCGGGGGACTACGAGCAGTACTTC
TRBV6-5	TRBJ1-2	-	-	CASRDSFMGGYTF	TGTGCCAGCAGGGACAGTTTTATGGGTGGCTACACCTTC
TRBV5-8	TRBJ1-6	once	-	CASSPVEFTPLHF	TGTGCCAGCAGCCCGGTGGAGTTCACACCCCTCCACTTT
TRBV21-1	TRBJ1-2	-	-	CASSGWWASGYGYTF	TGTGCCAGCAGCGGTTGGTGGGCCAGCGGCTATGGCTACACCTTC
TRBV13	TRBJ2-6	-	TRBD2	CASSSFRGRLSGANVLTF	TGTGCCAGCAGCTCGTTCCGCGGGAGGCTCTCTGGGGCCAACGTCCTGACTTTC
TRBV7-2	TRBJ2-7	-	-	CASSSPGRHKGEYF	TGTGCCAGCAGCTCGCCGGGACGCCATAAGGGGGAGTACTTC
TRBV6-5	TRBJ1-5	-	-	CASSTVVSNQPQHF	TGTGCCAGCTCCACAGTAGTAAGCAATCAGCCCCAGCATTTT
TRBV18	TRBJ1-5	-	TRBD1	CASSPLPGQGNQPQHF	TGTGCCAGCTCACCGCTACCGGGACAGGGAAATCAGCCCCAGCATTTT
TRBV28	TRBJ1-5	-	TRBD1	CASSYPLYRGNQPQHF	TGTGCCAGCAGTTACCCACTGTACAGGGGGAATCAGCCCCAGCATTTT
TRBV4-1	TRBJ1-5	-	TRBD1	CASSQIGQGMNQPQHF	TGCGCCAGCAGCCAAATCGGACAGGGGATGAATCAGCCCCAGCATTTT
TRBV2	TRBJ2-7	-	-	CASSDGAYEQYF	TGTGCCAGCAGTGACGGAGCCTACGAGCAGTACTTC
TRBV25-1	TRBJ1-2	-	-	CASSEWGTPDGYTF	TGTGCCAGCTCCGAATGGGGGACTCCGGATGGCTACACCTTC
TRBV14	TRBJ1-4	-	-	CASIGKLFF	TGTGCCAGCATCGGAAAACTGTTTTTT
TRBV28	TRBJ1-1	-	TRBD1	CASRSRDRVNTEAFF	TGTGCCAGCAGGTCCCGGGACAGGGTAAACACTGAAGCTTTCTTT
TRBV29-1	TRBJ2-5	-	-	CSVGKAEVLETQYF	TGCAGCGTTGGTAAAGCAGAGGTGTTAGAGACCCAGTACTTC
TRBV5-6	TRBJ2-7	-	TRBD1	CASSPYGTGALYEQYF	TGTGCCAGCAGCCCATACGGGACAGGGGCTTTGTACGAGCAGTACTTC
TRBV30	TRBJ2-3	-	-	CAWGRMGATDTQYF	TGTGCCTGGGGTCGGATGGGAGCCACAGATACGCAGTATTTT
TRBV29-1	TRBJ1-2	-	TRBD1	CSAPTGDLNYGYTF	TGCAGCGCGCCCACAGGGGACCTCAACTATGGCTACACCTTC
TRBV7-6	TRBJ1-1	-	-	CASSLGGGNTEAFF	TGTGCCAGCAGCTTAGGAGGTGGGAACACTGAAGCTTTCTTT
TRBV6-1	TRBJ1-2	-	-	CASSEVWRRDPVYGYTF	TGTGCCAGCAGTGAAGTTTGGAGGAGGGATCCGGTATATGGCTACACCTTC
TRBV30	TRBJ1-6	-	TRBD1	CASSFGTANNSPLHF	TGTGCCTCATCATTCGGGACAGCAAATAATTCACCCCTCCACTTT
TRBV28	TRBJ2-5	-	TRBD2	CASSPPGGTQETQYF	TGTGCCAGCAGTCCGCCGGGGGGAACACAAGAGACCCAGTACTTC
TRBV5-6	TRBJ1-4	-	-	CASSLEQLEEKLFF	TGTGCCAGCAGCTTGGAACAGCTCGAGGAAAAACTGTTTTTT
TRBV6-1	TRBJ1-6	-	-	CASSERGTNPNSPLHF	TGTGCCAGCAGTGAAAGGGGGACCAACCCTAATTCACCCCTCCACTTT
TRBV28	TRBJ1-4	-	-	CASSQGREWGATNEKLFF	TGTGCCAGCAGCCAGGGGAGGGAATGGGGTGCAACTAATGAAAAACTGTTTTTT
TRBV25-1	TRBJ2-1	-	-	CASSGPQQFF	TGTGCCAGCAGTGGTCCTCAGCAGTTCTTC
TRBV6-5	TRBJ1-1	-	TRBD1	CASNRQGAEAFF	TGTGCCAGCAACCGACAGGGGGCCGAGGCTTTCTTT
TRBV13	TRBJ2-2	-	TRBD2	CASSLGLRLAGGTGELFF	TGTGCCAGCAGCTTAGGCCTAAGACTAGCGGGTGGCACCGGGGAGCTGTTTTTT
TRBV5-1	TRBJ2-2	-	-	CASSLASNTGELFF	TGCGCCAGCAGCTTGGCGTCGAACACCGGGGAGCTGTTTTTT
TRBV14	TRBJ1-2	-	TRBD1	CASSQYRQGAYGYTF	TGTGCCAGCAGCCAATACCGACAGGGGGCTTATGGCTACACCTTC
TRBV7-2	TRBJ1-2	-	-	CASSQLPGTPYGYTF	TGTGCCAGCAGCCAACTCCCCGGGACACCCTATGGCTACACCTTC
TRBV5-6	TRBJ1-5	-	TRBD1	CASSTRDRGSFGNQPQHF	TGTGCCAGCAGCACCCGGGACAGGGGATCGTTCGGCAATCAGCCCCAGCATTTT